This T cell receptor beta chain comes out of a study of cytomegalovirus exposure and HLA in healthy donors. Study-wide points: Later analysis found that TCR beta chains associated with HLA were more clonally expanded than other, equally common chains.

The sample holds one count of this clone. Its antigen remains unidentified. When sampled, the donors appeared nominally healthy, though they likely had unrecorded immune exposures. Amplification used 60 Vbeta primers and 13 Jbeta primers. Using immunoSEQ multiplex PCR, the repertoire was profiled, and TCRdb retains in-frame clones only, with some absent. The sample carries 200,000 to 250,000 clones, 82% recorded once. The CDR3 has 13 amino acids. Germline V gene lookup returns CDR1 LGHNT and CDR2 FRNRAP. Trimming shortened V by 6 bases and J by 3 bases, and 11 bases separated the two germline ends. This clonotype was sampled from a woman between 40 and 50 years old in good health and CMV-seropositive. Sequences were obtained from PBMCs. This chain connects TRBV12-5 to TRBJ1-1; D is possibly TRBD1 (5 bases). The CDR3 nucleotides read TGTGCTAGTGGCTTTGACAGACACACTGAAGCTTTCTTT. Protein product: CASGFDRHTEAFF.